These 20 T cell receptor beta chains were sequenced from one sample in a study of blood T cell repertoires in COVID-19. TCRdb's copy holds only in-frame clones and misses some; the assay was immunoSEQ multiplex PCR. The table includes fewer than 350,000 clones, 85% to 90% detected once. The sequencing sample was made of PBMCs or T cells enriched from blood (not recorded which). These receptors came from an older woman in a cohort exposed to, infected with or recovered from COVID-19 (not recorded which).

The chain employs TRBV10-3 and TRBJ2-1; TRBD2 matches at 9 bases. The CDR3 extends over 14 amino acids. V was pared by 11 bases and J by 6 bases, with 11 bases of the junction left unmatched. Germline V gene lookup returns CDR1 ENHRY and CDR2 SYGVKD. Here the CDR3 DNA reads TGTGCCTCAAGTAGCGGGAGCGGGAGCAATGAGCAGTTCTTC. It translates to CASSSGSGSNEQFF.

This chain links TRBV5-1 with TRBJ2-3, with 11 bases fitting TRBD1. Trimming removed 7 bases from V and 3 bases from J; junction bases left unmatched: 4. This CDR3 comprises 14 residues. Germline CDR1 is SGHRS and CDR2 is YFSETQ. CDR3 loop: CASFGTGGTDTQYF. CDR3 bases: TGCGCCAGCTTCGGGACAGGGGGTACAGATACGCAGTATTTT.

V gene TRBV28 combines with J gene TRBJ2-1, with a tentative D call TRBD2 (5 bases). Germline lookup yields CDR1 MDHEN and CDR2 SYDVKM. V lost 7 bases and J 0 bases, leaving 16 bases between the germline ends. This CDR3 has 16 amino acids. CDR3 region: CASTIPLGSSYNEQFF. The CDR3 nucleotides read TGTGCCAGCACCATTCCTCTTGGGAGCTCCTACAATGAGCAGTTCTTC.

The rearrangement uses TRBV27 and TRBJ2-1; the D is unclear. V gave up 5 bases and J gave up 0 bases, with 8 bases separating them. The CDR3 totals 14 residues. Per the germline V gene, CDR1 is MNHEY and CDR2 is SMNVEV (reference sequence). In nucleotides, the CDR3 is TGTGCCAGCAGTCTCGCGGTCTCCTACAATGAGCAGTTCTTC. Its translation: CASSLAVSYNEQFF.

This chain uses TRBV29-1 with TRBJ2-3, with TRBD2 matching over 13 bases. The J segment lost 8 bases and the V segment lost 3 bases, leaving 5 bases of the junction unmatched. This CDR3 has 14 residues. Germline CDR1 SQVTM, CDR2 ANQGSEA. CDR3 amino acids: CSVEGLAGRITQYF. The CDR3 nucleotides are TGCAGCGTTGAGGGACTAGCGGGAAGGATTACGCAGTATTTT.

In its sample, this clone was seen once. The gene calls are TRBV13 and TRBJ2-1, with 10 bases matching TRBD1. Trimming removed 5 bases from V and 0 bases from J; junction bases left unmatched: 13. CDR3 length: 19 residues. CDR1 is PRHDT, CDR2 FYEKMQ, per germline (reference sequence). The CDR3 DNA follows: TGTGCCAGCAGCCGCTCCCGGGGACAGGGGATGGGCTCCTACAATGAGCAGTTCTTC. It specifies CASSRSRGQGMGSYNEQFF. The complete variable domain, with remaining parts taken from reference TRBV13 and TRBJ2-1, reads AAGVIQSPRHLIKEKRETATLKCYPIPRHDTVYWYQQGPGQDPQFLISFYEKMQSDKGSIPDRFSAQQFSDYHSELNMSSLELGDSALYFCASSRSRGQGMGSYNEQFFGPGTRLTVL.

The gene calls are TRBV28 and TRBJ1-4; possibly TRBD1 for D (5 bases). Germline CDR1 is MDHEN and CDR2 is SYDVKM. Trimming shortened V by 1 base and J by 0 bases, and 12 bases separated the two germline ends. The CDR3 consists of 17 residues. DNA for the CDR3: TGTGCCAGCAGTTTATTCGGGGGTCGCGCAACTAATGAAAAACTGTTTTTT. This translates into CASSLFGGRATNEKLFF.

CDR3 nucleotide sequence: TGTGCCAGCAGTCCCATACCAGGGGAAGGTTACGAGCAGTACTTC. Translated: CASSPIPGEGYEQYF. The chain joins TRBV27 to TRBJ2-7; TRBD1 might be the D (6 bases). V was pared by 5 bases and J by 4 bases, with 18 bases between. The CDR3 totals 15 residues. Per germline, CDR1 MNHEY and CDR2 SMNVEV (reference sequence).

The V call is TRBV28, the J call TRBJ2-1; no reliable D call. The CDR3 extends over 16 amino acids. The V gene lost 7 bases and the J gene lost 0 bases, with 16 bases spanning the gap. CDR1 and CDR2 from the germline V gene are MDHEN and SYDVKM. CDR3 sequence: CASTSPGPSSYNEQFF. In DNA form, the CDR3 reads TGTGCCAGCACCTCTCCGGGTCCGAGCTCCTACAATGAGCAGTTCTTC. The variable domain in full, with the rest retrieved from reference TRBV28 and TRBJ2-1, is DVKVTQSSRYLVKRTGEKVFLECVQDMDHENMFWYRQDPGLGLRLIYFSYDVKMKEKGDIPEGYSVSREKKERFSLILESASTNQTSMYLCASTSPGPSSYNEQFFGPGTRLTVL.

This chain joins TRBV9 and TRBJ2-5; TRBD1 matches at 8 bases. Per germline, CDR1 SGDLS and CDR2 YYNGEE. The CDR3 is made up of 14 amino acids. V was clipped by 4 bases and J by 5 bases; unmatched bases: 7. The CDR3 bases are TGTGCCAGCAGCCCGCAGGGGGCAGGGGAGACCCAGTACTTC. The encoded protein is CASSPQGAGETQYF.

This chain connects TRBV19 to TRBJ2-5; TRBD1 aligns across 9 bases. The V segment lost 3 bases and the J segment 5 bases; nucleotides outside the gene matches: 7. In germline, CDR1 is LNHDA, CDR2 SQIVND (reference sequence). This CDR3 is 15 amino acids long. CDR3 DNA sequence: TGTGCCAGTAGTATTACAGGGGGCGTGAGGGAGACCCAGTACTTC. Translated: CASSITGGVRETQYF.

This clone was seen only once. CDR3 DNA: TGTGCCAGCAGCCATGGGGGGGAGAACACTGAAGCTTTCTTT. As protein: CASSHGGENTEAFF. J is TRBJ1-1 and V is TRBV3-1 (or the pseudogene TRBV3-2); D is possibly TRBD1 (5 bases). The V end was cut by 3 bases, the J end by 1 base, with 9 bases between. Germline lookup yields CDR1 LGHDT and CDR2 YNNKEL (reference sequence). This CDR3 has 14 residues.

This clone was counted between two and nine times. The V and J genes are TRBV25-1 and TRBJ2-7, with unresolved D. V was trimmed by 10 bases and J by 4 bases, leaving 11 bases between them. CDR1 is MGHDK and CDR2 is SYGVNS in the germline V gene. The CDR3 consists of 11 residues. In DNA, the CDR3 is TGTGCCACCCGGAAGGAGTACGAGCAGTACTTC. Its translation: CATRKEYEQYF.

This chain uses TRBV4-3 with TRBJ2-7, with no clear D. Looked up from germline, CDR1 is LGHNA and CDR2 is YSLEER. The CDR3 sequence is 14 residues long. V was cut by 0 bases and J by 3 bases, with 9 bases left in between. The CDR3: CASSQDAEIYEQYF. CDR3 coding DNA: TGCGCCAGCAGCCAAGACGCGGAGATCTACGAGCAGTACTTC.

A single count supports this clone. The rearrangement joins TRBV7-9 to TRBJ1-1, with TRBD1 identical over 7 bases. CDR1 SEHNR and CDR2 FQNEAQ come from the germline V gene (reference sequence). J lost 0 bases, V lost 5 bases, and 6 bases had no gene match. The CDR3 runs 15 residues. In nucleotides, the CDR3 is TGTGCCAGCAGCCTCCGACAGGGTTTGAACACTGAAGCTTTCTTT. It specifies CASSLRQGLNTEAFF.

This clone was detected only a few times. This chain links TRBV9 with TRBJ2-1; D may be TRBD2 (5 bases). The ends were cut back, 1 base at V and 4 bases at J, with 12 bases in the middle. Per the germline V gene, CDR1 is SGDLS and CDR2 is YYNGEE. The CDR3 runs 15 residues. The CDR3: CASSVQVLGYNEQFF. In DNA, the CDR3 is TGTGCCAGCAGCGTACAAGTACTAGGGTACAATGAGCAGTTCTTC.

The V and J genes are TRBV19 and TRBJ1-4; D may be TRBD1 (6 bases). CDR3 length: 15 residues. Trimming left V 7 bases short and J 7 bases short, with 19 bases between. In germline, CDR1 is LNHDA, CDR2 SQIVND (reference sequence). The CDR3 sequence: CASTDTRGGSEKLFF. The CDR3 region has the DNA TGTGCCAGTACCGATACCAGGGGCGGGAGTGAAAAACTGTTTTTT.

V and J are TRBV5-5 and TRBJ2-5, with D unclear. The CDR3 extends over 13 amino acids. Germline V gene sequence: CDR1 SGHKS, CDR2 YYEKEE (reference sequence). Trimming took off 4 bases at V and 5 bases at J, with 12 bases between the two ends. CDR3 sequence: CASSQTSLETQYF. CDR3 coding DNA: TGTGCCAGCAGCCAGACAAGTTTGGAGACCCAGTACTTC.

V and J are TRBV28 and TRBJ2-7; 9 bases line up with TRBD2. CDR3 length: 24 residues. The trim removed 0 bases at V and 2 bases at J, leaving 29 bases unmatched. CDR1 MDHEN and CDR2 SYDVKM come from the germline V gene. CDR3 region: CASSLCYRVDRSGRQCGVAYEQYF. The CDR3 nucleotides are TGTGCCAGCAGTTTATGCTACCGGGTCGATCGGAGCGGGAGGCAGTGCGGGGTTGCCTACGAGCAGTACTTC.

This sequence joins TRBV5-4 and TRBJ2-3; TRBD2 might be the D (6 bases). The V gene's germline CDR1 is SGHNT and CDR2 YYREEE (reference sequence). V dropped 0 bases and J dropped 2 bases, with 13 bases sitting between them. The CDR3 length is 16 residues. CDR3 nucleotide sequence: TGTGCCAGCAGCTTGGGGCTCGGACTACCCACAGATACGCAGTATTTT. It encodes CASSLGLGLPTDTQYF.